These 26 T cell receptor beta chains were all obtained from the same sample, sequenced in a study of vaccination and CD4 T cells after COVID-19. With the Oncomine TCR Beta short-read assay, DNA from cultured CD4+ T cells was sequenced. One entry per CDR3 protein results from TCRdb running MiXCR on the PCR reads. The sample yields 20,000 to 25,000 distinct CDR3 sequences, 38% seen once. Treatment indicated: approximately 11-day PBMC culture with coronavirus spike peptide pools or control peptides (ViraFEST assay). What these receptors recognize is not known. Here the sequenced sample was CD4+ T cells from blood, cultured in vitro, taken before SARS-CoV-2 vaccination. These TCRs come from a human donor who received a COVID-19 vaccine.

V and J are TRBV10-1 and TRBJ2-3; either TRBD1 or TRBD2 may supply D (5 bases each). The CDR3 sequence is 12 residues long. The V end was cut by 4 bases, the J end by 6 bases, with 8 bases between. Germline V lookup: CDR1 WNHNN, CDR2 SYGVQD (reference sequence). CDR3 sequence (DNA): TGCGCCAGCAGTGTTGAGGGGGATACGCAGTATTTT. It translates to CASSVEGDTQYF.

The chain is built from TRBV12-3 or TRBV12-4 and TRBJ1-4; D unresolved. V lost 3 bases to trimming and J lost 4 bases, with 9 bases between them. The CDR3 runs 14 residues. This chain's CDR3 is CASSLSGINEKLFF. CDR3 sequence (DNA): TGTGCCAGCAGTTTGTCCGGGATTAATGAAAAACTGTTTTTT.

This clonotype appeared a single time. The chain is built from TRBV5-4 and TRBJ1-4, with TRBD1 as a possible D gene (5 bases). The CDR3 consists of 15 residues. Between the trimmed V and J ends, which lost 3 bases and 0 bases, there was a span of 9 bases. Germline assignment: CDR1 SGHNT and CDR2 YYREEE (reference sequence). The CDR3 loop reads CASSSWGSTNEKLFF. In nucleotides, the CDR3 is TGTGCCAGCAGCTCCTGGGGGTCAACTAATGAAAAACTGTTTTTT.

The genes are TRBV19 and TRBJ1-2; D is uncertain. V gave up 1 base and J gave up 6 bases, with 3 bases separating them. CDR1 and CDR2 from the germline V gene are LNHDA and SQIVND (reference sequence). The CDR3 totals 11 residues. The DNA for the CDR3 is TGTGCCAGTAGTATAGGAGATGGCTACACCTTC. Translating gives CASSIGDGYTF.

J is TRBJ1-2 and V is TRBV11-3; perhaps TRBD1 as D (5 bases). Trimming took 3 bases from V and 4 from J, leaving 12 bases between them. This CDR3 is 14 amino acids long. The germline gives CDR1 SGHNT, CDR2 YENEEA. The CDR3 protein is CASSLGVGGYGYTF. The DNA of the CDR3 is TGTGCCAGCAGCTTGGGGGTAGGAGGCTATGGCTACACCTTC.

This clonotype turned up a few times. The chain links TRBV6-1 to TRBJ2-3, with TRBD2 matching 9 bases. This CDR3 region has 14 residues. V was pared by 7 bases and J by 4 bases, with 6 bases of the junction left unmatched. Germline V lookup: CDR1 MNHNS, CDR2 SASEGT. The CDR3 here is CASTLAGGADTQYF. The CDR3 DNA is TGTGCCAGCACTTTGGCGGGGGGGGCAGATACGCAGTATTTT.

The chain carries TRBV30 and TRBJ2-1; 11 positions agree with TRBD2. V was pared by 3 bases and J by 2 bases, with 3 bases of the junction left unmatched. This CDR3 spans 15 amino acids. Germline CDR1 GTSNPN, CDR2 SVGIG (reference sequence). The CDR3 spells CAWSKGLAAYNEQFF. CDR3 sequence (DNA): TGTGCCTGGAGCAAGGGACTAGCGGCCTACAATGAGCAGTTCTTC.

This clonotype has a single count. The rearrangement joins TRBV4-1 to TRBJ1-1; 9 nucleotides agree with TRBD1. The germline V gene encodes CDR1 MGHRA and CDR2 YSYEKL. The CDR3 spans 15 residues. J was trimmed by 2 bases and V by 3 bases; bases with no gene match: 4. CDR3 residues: CASSHPTGGNTEAFF. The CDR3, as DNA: TGCGCCAGCAGCCACCCGACAGGGGGAAACACTGAAGCTTTCTTT.

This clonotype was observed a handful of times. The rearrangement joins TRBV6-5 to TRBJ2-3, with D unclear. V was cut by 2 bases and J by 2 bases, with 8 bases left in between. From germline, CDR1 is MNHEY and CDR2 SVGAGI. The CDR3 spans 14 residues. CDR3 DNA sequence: TGTGCCAGCAGTTACAGATCGGCCACAGATACGCAGTATTTT. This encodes CASSYRSATDTQYF.

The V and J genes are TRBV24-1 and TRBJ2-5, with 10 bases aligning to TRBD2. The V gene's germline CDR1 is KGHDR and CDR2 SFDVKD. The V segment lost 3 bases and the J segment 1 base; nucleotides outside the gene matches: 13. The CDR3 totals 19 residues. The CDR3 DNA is TGTGCCACCAGTGATAACCGGCTAGCGGGGGATTCCTTCCAAGAGACCCAGTACTTC. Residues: CATSDNRLAGDSFQETQYF.

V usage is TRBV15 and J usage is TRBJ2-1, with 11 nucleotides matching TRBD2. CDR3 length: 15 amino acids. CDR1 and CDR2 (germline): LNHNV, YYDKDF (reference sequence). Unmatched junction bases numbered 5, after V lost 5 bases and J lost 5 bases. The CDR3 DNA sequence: TGTGCCACCAGCGGCGGGACTAGCGGAGACAATGAGCAGTTCTTC. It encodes CATSGGTSGDNEQFF.

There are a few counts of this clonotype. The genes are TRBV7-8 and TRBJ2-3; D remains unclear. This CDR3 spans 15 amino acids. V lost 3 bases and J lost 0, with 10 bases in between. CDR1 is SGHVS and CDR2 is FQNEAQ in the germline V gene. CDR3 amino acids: CASSFATTSTDTQYF. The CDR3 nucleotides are TGTGCCAGCAGCTTCGCAACAACTAGCACAGATACGCAGTATTTT.

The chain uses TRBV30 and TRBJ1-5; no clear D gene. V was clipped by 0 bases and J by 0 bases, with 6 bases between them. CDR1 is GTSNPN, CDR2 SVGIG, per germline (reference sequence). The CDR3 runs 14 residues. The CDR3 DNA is TGTGCCTGGAGTGTCCTTTATAGCAATCAGCCCCAGCATTTT. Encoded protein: CAWSVLYSNQPQHF.

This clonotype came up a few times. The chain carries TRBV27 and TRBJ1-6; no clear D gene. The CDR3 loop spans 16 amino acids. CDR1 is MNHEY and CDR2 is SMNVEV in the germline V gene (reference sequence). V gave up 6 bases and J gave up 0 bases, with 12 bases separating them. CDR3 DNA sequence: TGTGCCAGCAGAAACAGTATCTTCTCCTATAATTCACCCCTCCACTTT. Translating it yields CASRNSIFSYNSPLHF.

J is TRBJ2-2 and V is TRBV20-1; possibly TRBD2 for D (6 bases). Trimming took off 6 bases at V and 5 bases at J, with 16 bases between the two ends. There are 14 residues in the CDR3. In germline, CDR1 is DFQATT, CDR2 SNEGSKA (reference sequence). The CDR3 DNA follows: TGCAGTGCGGAGGGTCAAATGAGGACCGGGGAGCTGTTTTTT. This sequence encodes CSAEGQMRTGELFF.

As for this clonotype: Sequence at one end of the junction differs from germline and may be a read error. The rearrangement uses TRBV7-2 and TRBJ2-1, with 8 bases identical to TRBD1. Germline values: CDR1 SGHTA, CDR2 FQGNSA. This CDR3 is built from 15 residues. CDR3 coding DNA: TGTGCCAGCAACTTAGAAAGAGGGACAGGCAATGAGCAGTTCTTC. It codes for CASNLERGTGNEQFF.

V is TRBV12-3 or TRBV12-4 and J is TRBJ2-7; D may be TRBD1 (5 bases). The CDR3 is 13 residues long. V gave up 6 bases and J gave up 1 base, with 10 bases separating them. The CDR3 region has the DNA TGTGCCAGCAGCCGACAGTATTCCTACGAGCAGTACTTC. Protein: CASSRQYSYEQYF.

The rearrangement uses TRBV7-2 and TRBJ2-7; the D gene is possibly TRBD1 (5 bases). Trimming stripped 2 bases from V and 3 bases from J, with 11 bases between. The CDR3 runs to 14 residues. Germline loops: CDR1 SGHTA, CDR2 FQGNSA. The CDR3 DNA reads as TGTGCCAGCAGCTTACGAATTCAGGGCTACGAGCAGTACTTC. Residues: CASSLRIQGYEQYF.

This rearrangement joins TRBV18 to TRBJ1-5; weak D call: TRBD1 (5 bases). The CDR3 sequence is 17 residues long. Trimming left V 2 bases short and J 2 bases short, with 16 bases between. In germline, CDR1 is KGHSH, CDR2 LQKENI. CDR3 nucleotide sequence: TGTGCCAGCTCACCATTAACCCCCCAGGGCGGCAATCAGCCCCAGCATTTT. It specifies CASSPLTPQGGNQPQHF.

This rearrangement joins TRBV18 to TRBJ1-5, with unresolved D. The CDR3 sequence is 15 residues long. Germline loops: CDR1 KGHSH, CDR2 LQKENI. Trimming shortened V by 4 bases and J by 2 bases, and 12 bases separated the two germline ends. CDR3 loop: CASSLSGDGNQPQHF. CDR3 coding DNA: TGTGCCAGCTCACTTTCGGGCGACGGCAATCAGCCCCAGCATTTT.

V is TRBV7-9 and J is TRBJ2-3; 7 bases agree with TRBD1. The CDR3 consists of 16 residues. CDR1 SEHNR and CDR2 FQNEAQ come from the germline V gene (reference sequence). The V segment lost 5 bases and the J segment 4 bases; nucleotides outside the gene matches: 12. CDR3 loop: CASSKDRWATSDTQYF. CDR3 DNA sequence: TGTGCCAGCAGCAAGGACAGGTGGGCTACTTCAGATACGCAGTATTTT.

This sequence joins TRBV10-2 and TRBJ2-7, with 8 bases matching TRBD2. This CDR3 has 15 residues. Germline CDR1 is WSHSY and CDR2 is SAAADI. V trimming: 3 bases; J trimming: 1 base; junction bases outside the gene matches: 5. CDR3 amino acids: CASSDGGGGSYEQYF. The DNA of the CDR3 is TGCGCCAGCAGTGATGGGGGCGGGGGGTCCTACGAGCAGTACTTC.

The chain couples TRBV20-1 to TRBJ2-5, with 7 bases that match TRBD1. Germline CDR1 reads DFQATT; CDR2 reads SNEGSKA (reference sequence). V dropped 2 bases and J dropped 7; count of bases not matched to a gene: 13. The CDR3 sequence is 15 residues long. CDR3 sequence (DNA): TGCAGTGCTAGACCCCCCCAAACAGGGGTAGGGACCCAGTACTTC. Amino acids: CSARPPQTGVGTQYF.

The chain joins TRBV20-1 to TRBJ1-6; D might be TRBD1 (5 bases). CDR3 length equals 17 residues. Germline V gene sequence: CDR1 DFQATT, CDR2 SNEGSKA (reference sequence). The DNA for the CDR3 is TGCAGCGTGCTAGAGGGTGGGGGAAGCAATTATAATTCACCCCTCCACTTT. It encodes CSVLEGGGSNYNSPLHF.

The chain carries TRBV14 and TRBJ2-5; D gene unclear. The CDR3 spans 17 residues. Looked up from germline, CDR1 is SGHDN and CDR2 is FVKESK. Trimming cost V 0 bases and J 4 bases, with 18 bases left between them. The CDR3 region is CASSQDVGLFWGETQYF. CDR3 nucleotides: TGTGCCAGCAGCCAAGATGTGGGATTATTCTGGGGAGAGACCCAGTACTTC.

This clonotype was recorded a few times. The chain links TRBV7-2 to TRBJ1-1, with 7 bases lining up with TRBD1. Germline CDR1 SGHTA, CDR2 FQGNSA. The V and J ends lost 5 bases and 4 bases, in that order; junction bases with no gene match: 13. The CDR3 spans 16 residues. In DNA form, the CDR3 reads TGTGCCAGCAGCCCGCGTGACAGGGTGCGTGTCACTGAAGCTTTCTTT. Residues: CASSPRDRVRVTEAFF.